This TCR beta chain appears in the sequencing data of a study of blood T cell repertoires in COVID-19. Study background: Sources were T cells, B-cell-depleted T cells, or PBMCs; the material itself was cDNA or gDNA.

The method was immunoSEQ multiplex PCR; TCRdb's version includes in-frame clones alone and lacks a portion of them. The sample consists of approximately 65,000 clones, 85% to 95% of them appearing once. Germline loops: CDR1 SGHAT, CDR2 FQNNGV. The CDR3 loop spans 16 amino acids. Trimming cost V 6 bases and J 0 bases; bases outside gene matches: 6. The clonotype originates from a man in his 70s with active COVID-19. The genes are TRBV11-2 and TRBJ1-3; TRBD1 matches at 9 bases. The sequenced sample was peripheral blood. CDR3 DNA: TGTGCCAGCAGAGACGGGACAGGGCGCTCTGGAAACACCATATATTTT. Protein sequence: CASRDGTGRSGNTIYF.